The 5 T cell receptor beta chains presented below share a single source sample, sequenced in a study of blood T cell repertoires in COVID-19. Clones were sequenced by immunoSEQ multiplex PCR, and TCRdb holds only the in-frame ones, with some missing. This sample has 150,000 to 200,000 clones, with around 80% found just once. Specimen: peripheral blood. These receptors were collected from a woman over 75 with active or convalescent COVID-19.

This clone was observed a few times. The V gene is TRBV29-1, the J gene TRBJ1-1; 7 bases map to TRBD1. V shed 3 bases, J shed 4 bases, and the junction held 5 bases outside the gene matches. Germline CDR1 and CDR2: SQVTM and ANQGSEA. The CDR3 length is 13 residues. CDR3 sequence: CSVDQQGITEAFF. CDR3 coding DNA: TGCAGCGTTGATCAACAGGGGATCACTGAAGCTTTCTTT.

The rearrangement links TRBV5-1 to TRBJ2-7, with 10 bases that match TRBD2. CDR3 length: 16 residues. CDR1 is SGHRS and CDR2 is YFSETQ in the germline V gene. V dropped 0 bases and J dropped 5; count of bases not matched to a gene: 8. The CDR3 sequence is CASSLAERGGPHEQYF. CDR3 sequence (DNA): TGCGCCAGCAGCTTGGCAGAGCGGGGGGGGCCCCACGAGCAGTACTTC.

The chain carries TRBV18 and TRBJ2-7, with 9 positions matching TRBD1. Losses at the gene ends were 1 base for V and 1 base for J; bases not matched to a gene: 2. This CDR3 has 15 residues. Looked up from germline, CDR1 is KGHSH and CDR2 is LQKENI. DNA of the CDR3: TGTGCCAGCTCACCACGGGACAGGGTATCCTACGAGCAGTACTTC. It specifies CASSPRDRVSYEQYF.

This chain uses TRBV5-4 with TRBJ2-2; 9 bases fit TRBD1. With V trimmed by 4 bases and J by 7 bases, 8 bases remained unmatched. The CDR3 totals 15 residues. Germline CDR1 and CDR2: SGHNT and YYREEE (reference sequence). CDR3 DNA: TGTGCCAGCAGCCAGGACAGGGGCGTAATCGGGGAGCTGTTTTTT. Protein sequence: CASSQDRGVIGELFF. Complete variable domain (other parts from reference TRBV5-4 and TRBJ2-2): ETGVTQSPTHLIKTRGQQVTLRCSSQSGHNTVSWYQQALGQGPQFIFQYYREEENGRGNFPPRFSGLQFPNYSSELNVNALELDDSALYLCASSQDRGVIGELFFGEGSRLTVL.

This chain joins TRBV19 and TRBJ2-1, with TRBD1 matching 12 bases. The germline gives CDR1 LNHDA, CDR2 SQIVND (reference sequence). J gave up 7 bases and V 5 bases, and 6 bases lay outside the gene matches. This CDR3 is built from 15 residues. The CDR3 DNA follows: TGTGCCAGTAGTCTACCGGGACAGGGGGCAAATGAGCAGTTCTTC. The encoded protein is CASSLPGQGANEQFF.